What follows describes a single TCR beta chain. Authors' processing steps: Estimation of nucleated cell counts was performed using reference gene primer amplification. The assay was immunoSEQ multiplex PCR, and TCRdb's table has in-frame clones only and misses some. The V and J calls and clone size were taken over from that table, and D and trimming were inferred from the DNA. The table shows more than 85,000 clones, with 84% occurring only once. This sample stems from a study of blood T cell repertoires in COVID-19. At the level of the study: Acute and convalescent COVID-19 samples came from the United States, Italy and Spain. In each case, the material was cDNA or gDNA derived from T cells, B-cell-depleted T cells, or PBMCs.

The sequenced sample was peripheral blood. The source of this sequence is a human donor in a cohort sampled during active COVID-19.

CDR3 region: CASSPLGAESYEQYF. CDR3 in DNA: TGTGCCAGCAGCCCCCTTGGGGCTGAGTCCTACGAGCAGTACTTC. The chain carries TRBV28 and TRBJ2-7; D possibly corresponds to TRBD1 (5 bases). The CDR3 has 15 amino acids. Germline V gene lookup returns CDR1 MDHEN and CDR2 SYDVKM. Trimming pared 6 bases from V and 1 base from J, leaving 16 bases between.